This T cell receptor beta chain was identified in a study of cytomegalovirus exposure and HLA in healthy donors. This CDR3 region has 15 residues. CDR1 and CDR2 from the germline V gene are SGHRS and YFSETQ. General study findings and limits: Highly shared sequence variants in one cluster were likely a sequencing artifact.

Both 60 Vbeta primers and 13 Jbeta primers went into the PCR. Generated by immunoSEQ multiplex PCR, the TCRdb table keeps only in-frame clones and is missing some. Among 150,000 to 200,000 clones, roughly four fifths were seen once, and the ten largest hold 6.5%. Regarding this clone: What it recognizes is unknown.

The clonotype comes from a woman aged 45 to 65 in good health and CMV-seropositive. The chain couples TRBV5-1 to TRBJ2-5; TRBD1 aligns across 9 bases. The J call is in doubt because the DNA end fits TRBJ2-7 better. Material: PBMCs. Written as DNA, the CDR3 is TGCGCCAGCAGCTGGGGAACAGGGGGCACCTACGAGCAGTACTTC. Translation gives CASSWGTGGTYEQYF.